This TCR beta chain is from a study of PD-L1 blockade in urothelial cancer. Overall study: Blood was analyzed 3 weeks (second dose) and 6 weeks after treatment start. T cells numbered a median of about 150,000 in the blood samples. Overall study findings and caveats: When measured at 3 weeks, tumor-associated blood clones expanded more in durable-benefit patients.

The CDR3 length is 15 residues. Per the germline V gene, CDR1 is SGDLS and CDR2 is YYNGEE. Trimming left V 0 bases short and J 5 bases short, with 13 bases between. About this clone itself: What it binds is not known.

Noted time point: peripheral blood 6 weeks after treatment start. Pretreatment and on-treatment blood mononuclear cell samples were taken, totaling between 1 and 8 time points per patient. Clones were sequenced by immunoSEQ multiplex PCR, and TCRdb holds only the in-frame ones, with some missing. The sample consists of 100,000 to 150,000 clones, roughly 83% of them appearing once. This receptor was taken from a man aged 50-60 years with urothelial cancer. The J gene is TRBJ2-3, the V gene TRBV9; D might be TRBD1 (5 bases). The material was PBMCs, obtained around atezolizumab (anti-PD-L1) treatment. The CDR3 protein is CASSVGTQGKDTQYF. In DNA, the CDR3 is TGTGCCAGCAGCGTAGGAACCCAGGGAAAAGATACGCAGTATTTT.